Listed below are T cell receptor beta chains from one sample, sequenced in a study of Ad26.COV2.S vaccination and SARS-CoV-2 variants. Clones were read by immunoSEQ multiplex PCR, and TCRdb kept only the in-frame ones, dropping some. The sample has around 350,000 clones, roughly 94% seen once. The source was peripheral blood, collected after recovery from COVID-19. The receptors derive from a human donor who had recovered from COVID-19. CDR3s include the opening cysteine and the closing phenylalanine or tryptophan. Clone size, where shown, is once, few, many, or a class for clones that have expanded.

j_call: TRBJ2-1; v_call: TRBV9; clone_size: -; cdr3_aa: CASSVTASYNEQFF
j_call: TRBJ1-2; v_call: TRBV10-3; clone_size: -; cdr3_aa: CAISEIWRTGERGGYTF
j_call: TRBJ2-7; v_call: TRBV19; clone_size: -; cdr3_aa: CASSIVDRDEQYF
j_call: TRBJ1-1; v_call: TRBV2; clone_size: -; cdr3_aa: CASSSREATEAFF
j_call: TRBJ1-2; v_call: TRBV27; clone_size: many; cdr3_aa: CASSSSGYFYGYTF
j_call: TRBJ1-1; v_call: TRBV6-2/TRBV6-3; clone_size: -; cdr3_aa: CASSYLGWSSEAFF
j_call: TRBJ2-1; v_call: TRBV23-1; clone_size: -; cdr3_aa: CASSQQGPNSYNEQFF
j_call: TRBJ1-2; v_call: TRBV29-1; clone_size: -; cdr3_aa: CSVDSVRGYGYTF
j_call: TRBJ2-3; v_call: TRBV13; clone_size: -; cdr3_aa: CASSLVGRTDTQYF
j_call: TRBJ2-5; v_call: TRBV19; clone_size: -; cdr3_aa: CASSRTGSQETQYF
j_call: TRBJ1-2; v_call: TRBV19; clone_size: -; cdr3_aa: CASSILGPGEGNGYTF
j_call: TRBJ2-7; v_call: TRBV29-1; clone_size: -; cdr3_aa: CSVLSPTGLSEQYF
j_call: TRBJ2-5; v_call: TRBV9; clone_size: -; cdr3_aa: CASSALGRNQETQYF
j_call: TRBJ2-2; v_call: TRBV5-1; clone_size: -; cdr3_aa: CASSYRRTTNTGELFF
j_call: TRBJ2-5; v_call: TRBV9; clone_size: -; cdr3_aa: CASSVGVSSRETQYF
j_call: TRBJ1-5; v_call: TRBV6-5; clone_size: -; cdr3_aa: CASSTGTVSNQPQHF
j_call: TRBJ2-1; v_call: TRBV10-3; clone_size: -; cdr3_aa: CAISEINRVNEQFF
j_call: TRBJ1-1; v_call: TRBV12-3/TRBV12-4; clone_size: -; cdr3_aa: CASSLARVKEAFF
j_call: TRBJ2-3; v_call: TRBV9; clone_size: once; cdr3_aa: CASSVRPSGVVHTQYF
j_call: TRBJ1-2; v_call: TRBV12-3/TRBV12-4; clone_size: -; cdr3_aa: CASSTGNYGYTF
j_call: TRBJ1-1; v_call: TRBV14; clone_size: -; cdr3_aa: CASSLEWNTEAFF
j_call: TRBJ2-7; v_call: TRBV29-1; clone_size: -; cdr3_aa: CSVVGSVDEQYF
j_call: TRBJ2-7; v_call: TRBV12-5; clone_size: -; cdr3_aa: CASGLVRGEQYF
j_call: TRBJ1-4; v_call: TRBV11-2; clone_size: -; cdr3_aa: CASSLGRDRQLFF
j_call: TRBJ1-4; v_call: TRBV7-6; clone_size: -; cdr3_aa: CASSPGGALNEKLFF
j_call: TRBJ2-7; v_call: TRBV7-9; clone_size: -; cdr3_aa: CASSSGQGGLNEQYF
j_call: TRBJ2-5; v_call: TRBV3-1/TRBV3-2; clone_size: -; cdr3_aa: CASSQDSWVAGGRETQYF
j_call: TRBJ1-2; v_call: TRBV12-3/TRBV12-4; clone_size: -; cdr3_aa: CASSLYKYGYTF
j_call: TRBJ2-2; v_call: TRBV29-1; clone_size: -; cdr3_aa: CSVGERRLGTGELFF
j_call: TRBJ2-7; v_call: TRBV7-2; clone_size: -; cdr3_aa: CASSRVDRNRDRVLNF
j_call: TRBJ2-3; v_call: TRBV29-1; clone_size: -; cdr3_aa: CSVGPGSADTQYF
j_call: TRBJ2-2; v_call: TRBV7-2; clone_size: -; cdr3_aa: CASSSPGQYLIGELFF
j_call: TRBJ1-5; v_call: TRBV27; clone_size: -; cdr3_aa: CASSWGGVGPQHF